This TCR beta chain was profiled in a study of shared clonotypes between healthy human individuals. Germline V CDR1 and CDR2: SGHRS, YFSETQ. Trimming took off 0 bases at V and 2 bases at J, with 12 bases between the two ends. The CDR3 contains 15 residues. The repertoire was sequenced with immunoSEQ multiplex PCR; TCRdb's copy has only in-frame clones and lacks some. The profile shows more than 850,000 clones, 75% to 80% of them singletons. The V call is TRBV5-1, the J call TRBJ2-7, with a possible D match to TRBD1 (6 bases). The sample comprised memory CD4+ T cells from PBMCs. Specified subset: CD45RA-negative fraction. The clonotype comes from a man aged 18 to 29 in good health. Some clones in this sample may be carry-over from other donors' samples. The CDR3 DNA sequence: TGCGCCAGCAGCTTGGCTCTGGACAGACCCTACGAGCAGTACTTC. Its protein product is CASSLALDRPYEQYF. The whole variable domain, remainder taken from reference TRBV5-1 and TRBJ2-7, is KAGVTQTPRYLIKTRGQQVTLSCSPISGHRSVSWYQQTPGQGLQFLFEYFSETQRNKGNFPGRFSGRQFSNSRSEMNVSTLELGDSALYLCASSLALDRPYEQYFGPGTRLTVT.